This T cell receptor (beta chain) was sequenced during a study of cytomegalovirus exposure and HLA in healthy donors. Points from the study as a whole: Reported performance of the classifier showed diagnosis of cytomegalovirus status with high specificity and sensitivity.

On this clone: What it recognizes is unknown.

Use of 60 Vbeta and 13 Jbeta primers characterized the PCR. Assay: immunoSEQ multiplex PCR; the TCRdb copy retains only in-frame clones and omits some. The repertoire holds around 140,000 clones, with roughly 10% as singletons. This clonotype was sampled from a middle-aged man in good health and CMV-seronegative. Sequenced: PBMCs.

The CDR3 region has the DNA TGTGCCAGTAGCCACAAGACAGGGAACACTGAAGCTTTCTTT. It yields the protein CASSHKTGNTEAFF. The chain joins TRBV19 to TRBJ1-1; D is possibly TRBD1 (6 bases). CDR3 length equals 14 residues. Germline assignment: CDR1 LNHDA and CDR2 SQIVND (reference sequence). V lost 6 bases and J lost 1, with 12 bases in between.